This is a list of T cell receptor beta chains from one sample in a study of post-analysis software for immune sequencing data. TCRdb reprocessed the PCR reads via MiXCR and lists one record per CDR3 protein. The top ten clones hold roughly 10% of a sample with some 690,000 distinct CDR3 sequences, 59% of them seen once. Sequenced: blood. These receptors were obtained from a girl aged 2 to 10 with multiple sclerosis. Each CDR3 is given with its conserved first and last residue. A D gene is named only where the DNA matches it firmly. Part of the rows lack a size; the others show once, few, many or a class for expanded clones.

V	D	size	J	CDR3	DNA
TRBV7-8	NA	NA	TRBJ2-1	CASSPLSPVREQFF	TGTGCCAGCAGCCCTCTATCGCCCGTCCGTGAGCAGTTCTTC
TRBV20-1	NA	NA	TRBJ1-2	CSAIDLRVAYGYTF	TGCAGTGCTATTGACTTGAGGGTTGCGTATGGCTACACCTTC
TRBV28	TRBD1	NA	TRBJ1-4	CASSSPGQGEEKLFF	TGTGCCAGCAGTTCCCCGGGACAGGGGGAAGAAAAACTGTTTTTT
TRBV2	NA	NA	TRBJ2-1	CASTELGNRNEQFF	TGTGCCAGCACCGAGCTAGGGAATAGGAATGAGCAGTTCTTC
TRBV29-1	NA	NA	TRBJ1-2	CSVGYRVDGYTF	TGCAGCGTTGGGTACAGGGTGGATGGCTACACCTTC
TRBV10-3	NA	few	TRBJ2-6	CAIGGTAGANVLTF	TGTGCCATCGGCGGGACAGCTGGGGCCAACGTCCTGACTTTC
TRBV29-1	NA	NA	TRBJ2-7	CSVEAMGRNSYEQYF	TGCAGCGTTGAAGCGATGGGACGCAACTCCTACGAGCAGTACTTC
TRBV4-1	NA	NA	TRBJ2-5	CASSQDPESETQYF	TGCGCCAGCAGCCAAGATCCGGAGTCGGAGACCCAGTACTTC
TRBV6-5	TRBD1	NA	TRBJ2-7	CASSYSKDRGSYEQYF	TGTGCCAGCAGTTACTCGAAGGACAGGGGCTCCTACGAGCAGTACTTC
TRBV5-1	TRBD2	NA	TRBJ2-7	CASSYLAGGEQYF	TGCGCCAGCAGCTATCTAGCGGGAGGCGAGCAGTACTTC
TRBV6-5	NA	NA	TRBJ1-1	CASSQSRGRQNTEAFF	TGTGCCAGCAGTCAATCAAGGGGACGGCAGAACACTGAAGCTTTCTTT
TRBV5-1	NA	NA	TRBJ2-7	CASSLGVGRETYEQYF	TGCGCCAGCAGCTTGGGAGTAGGGCGGGAAACCTACGAGCAGTACTTC
TRBV7-9	TRBD1	few	TRBJ1-2	CASSWDRGDGYTF	TGTGCCAGCAGCTGGGACAGGGGCGATGGCTACACCTTC
TRBV27	NA	NA	TRBJ2-7	CASSTTGPGYEQYF	TGTGCCAGCAGTACTACAGGCCCCGGCTACGAGCAGTACTTC
TRBV5-1	NA	NA	TRBJ2-1	CASSLDRPNEQFF	TGCGCCAGCAGCCTGGACAGACCTAATGAGCAGTTCTTC
TRBV29-1	TRBD1	NA	TRBJ2-3	CSVGRDRRADTQYF	TGCAGCGTTGGCCGGGACAGGAGGGCAGATACGCAGTATTTT
TRBV5-1	NA	NA	TRBJ2-3	CASSLSSPTDTQYF	TGCGCCAGCAGCTTGTCTTCACCCACAGATACGCAGTATTTT
TRBV20-1	TRBD1	NA	TRBJ2-4	CSAREGQGGNIQYF	TGCAGTGCTAGGGAGGGACAGGGAGGGAACATTCAGTACTTC
TRBV10-1	NA	NA	TRBJ2-3	CASSVRQTDTQYF	TGCGCCAGCAGTGTAAGGCAAACGGATACGCAGTATTTT
TRBV9	TRBD1	NA	TRBJ2-5	CASSVGGQNYGQYF	TGTGCCAGCAGCGTAGGGGGACAGAACTACGGGCAGTACTTC
TRBV7-9	NA	few	TRBJ2-1	CASLWGNEQFF	TGTGCCAGTCTATGGGGGAATGAGCAGTTCTTC
TRBV20-1	TRBD2	once	TRBJ2-1	CSARDRLAIYNEQFF	TGCAGTGCTAGAGATCGACTAGCGATTTACAATGAGCAGTTCTTC
TRBV2	NA	NA	TRBJ2-3	CAGHRLPGDTQYF	TGTGCCGGACACAGGCTCCCTGGGGATACGCAGTATTTT
TRBV13	TRBD2	NA	TRBJ2-5	CASSAGLVYPGTQYF	TGTGCCAGCAGCGCCGGACTAGTTTACCCAGGGACCCAGTACTTC
TRBV6-4	NA	few	TRBJ2-1	CASRRAGNEQFF	TGTGCCAGCAGAAGGGCCGGGAATGAGCAGTTCTTC
TRBV5-4	NA	NA	TRBJ2-7	CASSPHPSAQAGEQYF	TGTGCCAGCAGCCCCCATCCCAGCGCACAAGCGGGCGAGCAGTACTTC
TRBV25-1	TRBD2	few	TRBJ2-1	CASSERSGRNEQFF	TGTGCCAGCAGTGAACGTAGCGGGCGGAATGAGCAGTTCTTC
TRBV5-6	TRBD1	NA	TRBJ2-6	CASSGTGLGANVLTF	TGTGCCAGCAGCGGGACAGGGTTGGGGGCCAACGTCCTGACTTTC
TRBV29-1	NA	few	TRBJ2-5	CSSIGETQYF	TGCAGCTCCATTGGGGAGACCCAGTACTTC
TRBV11-2	NA	few	TRBJ2-3	CASSFRNLRADTQYF	TGTGCCAGCAGCTTCCGTAACCTTAGAGCAGATACGCAGTATTTT
TRBV12-3/TRBV12-4	NA	few	TRBJ1-2	CASSTNQIYGYTF	TGTGCCAGCAGCACAAACCAGATATATGGCTACACCTTC
TRBV5-1	TRBD2	NA	TRBJ2-7	CASSQAGDPYEQYF	TGCGCCAGCAGCCAAGCGGGAGACCCCTACGAGCAGTACTTC
TRBV7-9	NA	few	TRBJ2-1	CASSLSGTSNEQFF	TGTGCCAGCAGCTTATCCGGGACCTCTAATGAGCAGTTCTTC